The T cell receptor (beta chain) described here comes from a study of CD8+ T cells in alopecia areata. Treatment: oral pan-JAK inhibitor, 5-10 mg twice daily. Following extraction, RNA underwent reverse transcription to cDNA, which served as the sequencing template. TCRdb's copy holds only in-frame clones and misses some; the assay was immunoSEQ multiplex PCR. Of about 210,000 clones listed, approximately 70% are singletons. The CDR3 is made up of 14 amino acids. Trimming took 5 bases from V and 8 from J; bases not matched to a gene: 6. CDR1 KGHSH and CDR2 LQKENI come from the germline V gene. Sample: CD4+ T cells sorted from blood, taken at approximately week 42, from a patient treated with tofacitinib. The chain couples TRBV18 to TRBJ2-6; TRBD1 agrees at 7 bases. The TCR originated in a human donor with alopecia areata. CDR3 coding DNA: TGTGCCAGCTCAACACAACAGGGGTCCAACGTCCTGACTTTC. Protein: CASSTQQGSNVLTF.